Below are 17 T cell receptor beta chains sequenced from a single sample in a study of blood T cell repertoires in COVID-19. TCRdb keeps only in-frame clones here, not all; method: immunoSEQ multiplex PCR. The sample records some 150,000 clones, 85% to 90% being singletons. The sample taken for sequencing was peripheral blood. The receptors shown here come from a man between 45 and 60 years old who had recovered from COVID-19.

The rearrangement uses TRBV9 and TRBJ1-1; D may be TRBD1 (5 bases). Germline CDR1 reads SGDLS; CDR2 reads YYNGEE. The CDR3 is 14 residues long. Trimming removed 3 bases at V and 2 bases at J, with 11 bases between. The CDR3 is CASSEGLLNTEAFF. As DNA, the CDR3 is TGTGCCAGCAGCGAGGGGCTTCTTAACACTGAAGCTTTCTTT.

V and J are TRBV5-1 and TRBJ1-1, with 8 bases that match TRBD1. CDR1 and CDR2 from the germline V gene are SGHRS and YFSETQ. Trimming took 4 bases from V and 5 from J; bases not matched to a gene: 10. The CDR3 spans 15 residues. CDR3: CASSPAPTGETEAFF. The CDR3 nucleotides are TGCGCCAGCAGCCCCGCACCGACAGGGGAAACTGAAGCTTTCTTT.

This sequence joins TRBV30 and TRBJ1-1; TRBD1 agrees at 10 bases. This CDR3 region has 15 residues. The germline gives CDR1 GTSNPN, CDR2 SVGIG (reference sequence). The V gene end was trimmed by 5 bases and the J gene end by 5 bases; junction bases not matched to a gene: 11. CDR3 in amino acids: CAWSRDRGTGTEAFF. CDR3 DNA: TGTGCCTGGTCCCGGGACAGGGGAACGGGGACTGAAGCTTTCTTT.

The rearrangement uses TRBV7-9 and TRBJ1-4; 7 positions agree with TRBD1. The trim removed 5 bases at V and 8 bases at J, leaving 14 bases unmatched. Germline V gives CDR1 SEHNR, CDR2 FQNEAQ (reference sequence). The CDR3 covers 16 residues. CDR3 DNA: TGTGCCAGCAGCCCGCTTGGTTCAGGGGGTAACGAAAAACTGTTTTTT. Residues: CASSPLGSGGNEKLFF.

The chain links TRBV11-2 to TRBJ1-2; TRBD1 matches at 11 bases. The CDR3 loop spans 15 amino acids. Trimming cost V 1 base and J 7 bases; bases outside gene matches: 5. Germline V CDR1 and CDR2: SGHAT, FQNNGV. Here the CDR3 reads CASSLGTGGPAGYTF. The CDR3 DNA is TGTGCCAGCAGCTTAGGGACAGGGGGCCCTGCTGGCTACACCTTC. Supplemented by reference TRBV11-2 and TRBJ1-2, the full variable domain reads EAGVAQSPRYKIIEKRQSVAFWCNPISGHATLYWYQQILGQGPKLLIQFQNNGVVDDSQLPKDRFSAERLKGVDSTLKIQPAKLEDSAVYLCASSLGTGGPAGYTFGSGTRLTVV.

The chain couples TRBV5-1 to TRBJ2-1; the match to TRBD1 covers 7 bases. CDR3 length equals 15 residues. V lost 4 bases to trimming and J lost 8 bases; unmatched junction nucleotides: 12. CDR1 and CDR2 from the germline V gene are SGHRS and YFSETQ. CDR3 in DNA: TGCGCCAGCAGCCGCCCGGGACAGCCTTTTGATGAGCAGTTCTTC. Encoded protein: CASSRPGQPFDEQFF.

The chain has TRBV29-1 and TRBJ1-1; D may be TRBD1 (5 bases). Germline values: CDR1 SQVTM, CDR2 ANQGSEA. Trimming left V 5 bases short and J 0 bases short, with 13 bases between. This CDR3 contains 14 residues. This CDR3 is CSVLLGVMNTEAFF. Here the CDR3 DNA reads TGCAGCGTTCTTCTAGGGGTAATGAACACTGAAGCTTTCTTT. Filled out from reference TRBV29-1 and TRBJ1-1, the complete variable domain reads SAVISQKPSRDICQRGTSLTIQCQVDSQVTMMFWYRQQPGQSLTLIATANQGSEATYESGFVIDKFPISRPNLTFSTLTVSNMSPEDSSIYLCSVLLGVMNTEAFFGQGTRLTVV.

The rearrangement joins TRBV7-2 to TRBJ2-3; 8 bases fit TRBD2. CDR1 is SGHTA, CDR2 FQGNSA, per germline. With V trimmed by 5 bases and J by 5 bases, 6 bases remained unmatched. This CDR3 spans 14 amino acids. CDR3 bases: TGTGCCAGCAGCCCTCGGGGGGGCGGAGATACGCAGTATTTT. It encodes CASSPRGGGDTQYF.

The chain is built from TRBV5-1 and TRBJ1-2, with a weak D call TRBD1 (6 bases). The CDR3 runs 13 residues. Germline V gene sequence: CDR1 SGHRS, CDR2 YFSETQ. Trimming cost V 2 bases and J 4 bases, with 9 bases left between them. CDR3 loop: CASSLTGSYGYTF. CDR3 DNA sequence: TGCGCCAGCAGCTTAACAGGGAGCTATGGCTACACCTTC.

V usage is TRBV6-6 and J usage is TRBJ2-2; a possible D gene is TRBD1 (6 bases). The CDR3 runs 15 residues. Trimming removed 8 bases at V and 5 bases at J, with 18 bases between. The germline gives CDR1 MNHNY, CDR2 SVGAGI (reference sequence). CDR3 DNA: TGTGCCAGCTCTAAGGGGACACCGAGGACCGGGGAGCTGTTTTTT. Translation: CASSKGTPRTGELFF.

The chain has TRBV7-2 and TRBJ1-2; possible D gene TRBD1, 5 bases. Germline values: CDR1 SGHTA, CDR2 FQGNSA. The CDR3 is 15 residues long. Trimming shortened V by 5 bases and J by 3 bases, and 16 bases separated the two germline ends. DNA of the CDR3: TGTGCCAGCAGCCTCAAAATGGGGGAGGACTATGGCTACACCTTC. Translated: CASSLKMGEDYGYTF. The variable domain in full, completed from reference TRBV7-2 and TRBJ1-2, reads GAGVSQSPSNKVTEKGKDVELRCDPISGHTALYWYRQSLGQGLEFLIYFQGNSAPDKSGLPSDRFSAERTGGSVSTLTIQRTQQEDSAVYLCASSLKMGEDYGYTFGSGTRLTVV.

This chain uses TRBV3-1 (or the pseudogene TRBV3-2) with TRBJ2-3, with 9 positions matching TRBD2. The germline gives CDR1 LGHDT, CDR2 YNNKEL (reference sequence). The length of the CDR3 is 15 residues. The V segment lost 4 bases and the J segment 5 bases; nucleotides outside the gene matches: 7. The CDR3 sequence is CASSPIAGAGDTQYF. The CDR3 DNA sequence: TGTGCCAGCAGCCCCATAGCGGGGGCCGGAGATACGCAGTATTTT.

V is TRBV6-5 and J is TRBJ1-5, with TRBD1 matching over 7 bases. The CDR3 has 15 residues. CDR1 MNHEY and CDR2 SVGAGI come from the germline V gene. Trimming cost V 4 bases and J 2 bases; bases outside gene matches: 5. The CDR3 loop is CASSFTGVGNQPQHF. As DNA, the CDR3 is TGTGCCAGCAGTTTTACAGGGGTCGGCAATCAGCCCCAGCATTTT.

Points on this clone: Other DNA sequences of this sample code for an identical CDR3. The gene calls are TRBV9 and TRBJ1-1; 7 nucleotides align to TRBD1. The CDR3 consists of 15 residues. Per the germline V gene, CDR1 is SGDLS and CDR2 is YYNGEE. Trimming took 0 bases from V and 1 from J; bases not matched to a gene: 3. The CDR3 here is CASSVDPGGNTEAFF. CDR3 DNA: TGTGCCAGCAGCGTAGACCCAGGGGGGAACACTGAAGCTTTCTTT.

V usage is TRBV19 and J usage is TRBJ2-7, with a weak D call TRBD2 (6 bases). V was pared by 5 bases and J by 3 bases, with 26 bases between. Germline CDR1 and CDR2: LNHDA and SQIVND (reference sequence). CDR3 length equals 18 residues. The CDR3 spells CASSAGGQPAGTFYEQYF. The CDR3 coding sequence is TGTGCCAGTAGTGCCGGCGGGCAGCCGGCGGGAACATTCTACGAGCAGTACTTC.

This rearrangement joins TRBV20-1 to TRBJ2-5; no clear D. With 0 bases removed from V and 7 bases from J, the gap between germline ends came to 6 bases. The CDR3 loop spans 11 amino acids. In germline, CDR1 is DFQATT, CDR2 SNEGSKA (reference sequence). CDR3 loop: CSARDPRTQYF. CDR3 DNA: TGCAGTGCTAGAGATCCTAGGACCCAGTACTTC.

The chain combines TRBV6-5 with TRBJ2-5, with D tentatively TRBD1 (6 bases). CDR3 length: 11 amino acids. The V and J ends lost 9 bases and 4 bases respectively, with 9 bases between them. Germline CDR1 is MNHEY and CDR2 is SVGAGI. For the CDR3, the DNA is TGTGCCAGTACAGGGTCAGAGACCCAGTACTTC. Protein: CASTGSETQYF.